Described below is a single TCR beta chain sequence and its context. The specificity of this receptor is unknown. Base qualities are not recorded, but no much larger clone differs from it by a single base. Peripheral blood CD8+ and CD4+ T cells from healthy donors, Susac syndrome patients and multiple sclerosis patients were profiled using high-throughput TCR beta sequencing. Healthy donors were included as age- and sex-matched controls. Bulk CD8+ and CD4+ T cells were purified magnetically by negative isolation, whereas CD8+ TEMRA cells were enriched by FACS. Blood was drawn into EDTA tubes, processed within 24 hours, and PBMCs were isolated by density gradient centrifugation. PBMCs destined for TCR sequencing were cryopreserved in liquid nitrogen and later thawed in a 37 °C water bath. Purity of sorted or isolated CD4+, CD8+ and CD8+ TEMRA cells was at least 90%. The V end gives up 8 bases and the J end 3 bases, leaving 16 bases in the junction not matched to a gene. Based on the germline V gene, the CDR1 and CDR2 sequences are MGHDK and SYGVNS. Its CDR3 holds 17 amino acids, cysteine through phenylalanine. The DNA shown is the 51-base CDR3, in frame from base 1.

RNA was extracted using the RNeasy kit, and about 0.45 to 1 ug of the RNA was reverse transcribed with random hexamers. The immunoSEQ multiplex PCR assay, which covers 54 Vbeta and 13 Jbeta segments, was used to amplify TCR beta CDR3 regions. PCR amplification bias was corrected by using a synthetic template baseline for primer optimization and computational correction. As for the authors' bioinformatics: Reads were annotated to V, D and J genes according to IMGT and were analyzed with immunoSEQ Analyzer, with only productive sequences retained. To calculate clonality, Shannon entropy was normalized by log2 of the number of productive unique sequences and then subtracted from one. Public and private clones were assessed among the 100 most prevalent clones of each patient and control. A clone was defined as Susac-specific if it was absent from the healthy and MS cohorts, from more than 850 published viral clones and from other ImmuneACCESS disease sequences. Starting from the raw public reads, TCRdb applied fastp trimming at Q25, assembled clones with MiXCR and retained in-frame beta chains. Each CDR3 protein appears once, grouped with its most common genes and DNA. In this record, the V and J calls reflect TCRdb's handling and not the investigators' own analysis. This sample gives some 120,000 distinct CDR3 sequences in total; less than 95% of them show up just once. In total, the top ten clones hold more than 0.09% of the sample.

This sample is drawn from a study of CD8 T cells in Susac syndrome (dated by TCRdb to between 2017 and 2020). At the level of the whole study: Whether CD8+ T cell activation and differentiation in Susac syndrome was antigen driven was tested using repertoire sequencing.

Results and caveats for the whole study, not just this receptor: The number of individuals in the TCR sequencing and HLA analysis was recognized as being relatively small.

The sample was CD4+ T cells from PBMCs. This receptor was identified in a human donor in good health. This receptor chain uses TRBV25-1 and TRBJ2-1, with 7 middle bases fitting TRBD1. The CDR3 region: CASGKNGTAQSYNEQFF. The sequenced DNA: TGTGCCAGCGGAAAAAATGGGACAGCCCAAAGCTACAATGAGCAGTTCTTC.